This T cell receptor (beta chain) was observed in a study of T cell responses to AZD1222 COVID-19 vaccine. Overall study results and limits: Spike-specific TCR breadth and depth grew following two AZD1222 doses.

Looked up from germline, CDR1 is LNHNV and CDR2 is YYDKDF (reference sequence). Trimming left V 1 base short and J 1 base short, with 10 bases between. The CDR3 consists of 15 residues. Sequencing was performed with immunoSEQ multiplex PCR; in TCRdb, only in-frame clones are kept and a portion is missing. The sample yields roughly 70,000 clones, about nine tenths seen once. As regards this clone: The antigen is undetermined.

The receptor was derived from an adult who received the MenACWY meningococcal vaccine as a control. V is TRBV15 and J is TRBJ1-2, with D unresolved. Sequences were derived from peripheral blood, sampled 28 days after the second dose of the MenACWY control vaccine. The CDR3 region is CATSRGAADNYGYTF. DNA for the CDR3: TGTGCCACCAGCAGAGGGGCAGCGGATAACTATGGCTACACCTTC. Full variable domain (remainder filled in from reference TRBV15 and TRBJ1-2): DAMVIQNPRYQVTQFGKPVTLSCSQTLNHNVMYWYQQKSSQAPKLLFHYYDKDFNNEADTPDNFQSRRPNTSFCFLDIRSPGLGDTAMYLCATSRGAADNYGYTFGSGTRLTVV.